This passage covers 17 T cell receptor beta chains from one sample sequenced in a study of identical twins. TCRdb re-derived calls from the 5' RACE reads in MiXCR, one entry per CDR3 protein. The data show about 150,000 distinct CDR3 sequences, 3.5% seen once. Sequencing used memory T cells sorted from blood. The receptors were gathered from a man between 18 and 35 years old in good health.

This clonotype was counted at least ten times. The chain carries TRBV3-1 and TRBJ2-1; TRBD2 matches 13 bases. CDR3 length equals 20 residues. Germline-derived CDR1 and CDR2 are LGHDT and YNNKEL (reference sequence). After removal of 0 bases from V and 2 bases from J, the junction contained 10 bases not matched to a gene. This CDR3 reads CASSQDQRWTSGSAYNEQFF. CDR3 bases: TGTGCCAGCAGCCAAGATCAGAGGTGGACTAGCGGGAGCGCCTACAATGAGCAGTTCTTC.

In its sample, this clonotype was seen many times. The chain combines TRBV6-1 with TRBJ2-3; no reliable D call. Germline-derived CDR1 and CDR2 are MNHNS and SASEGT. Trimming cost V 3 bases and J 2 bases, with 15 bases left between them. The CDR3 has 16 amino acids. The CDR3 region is CASSEFGGSNTDTQYF. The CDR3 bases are TGTGCCAGCAGTGAGTTTGGCGGCTCCAACACAGATACGCAGTATTTT.

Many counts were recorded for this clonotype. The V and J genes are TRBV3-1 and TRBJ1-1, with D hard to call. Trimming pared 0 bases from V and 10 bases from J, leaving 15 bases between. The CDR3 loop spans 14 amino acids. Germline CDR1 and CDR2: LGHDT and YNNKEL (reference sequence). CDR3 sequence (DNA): TGTGCCAGCAGCCAAGATCGTGTCAGCCTGGGAGCTTTCTTT. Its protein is CASSQDRVSLGAFF.

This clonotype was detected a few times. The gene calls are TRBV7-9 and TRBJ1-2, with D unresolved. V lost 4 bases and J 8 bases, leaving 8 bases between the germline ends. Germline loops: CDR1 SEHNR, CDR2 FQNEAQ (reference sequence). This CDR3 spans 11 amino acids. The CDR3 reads CASSSKSGYTF. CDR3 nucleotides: TGTGCCAGCAGCTCAAAAAGCGGCTACACCTTC.

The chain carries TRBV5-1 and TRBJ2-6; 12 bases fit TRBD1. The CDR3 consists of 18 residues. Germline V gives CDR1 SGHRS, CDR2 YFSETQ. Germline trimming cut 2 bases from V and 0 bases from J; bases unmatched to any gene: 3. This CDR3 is CASSFGTGGLSGANVLTF. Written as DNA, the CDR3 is TGCGCCAGCAGCTTCGGGACAGGGGGCCTCTCTGGGGCCAACGTCCTGACTTTC.

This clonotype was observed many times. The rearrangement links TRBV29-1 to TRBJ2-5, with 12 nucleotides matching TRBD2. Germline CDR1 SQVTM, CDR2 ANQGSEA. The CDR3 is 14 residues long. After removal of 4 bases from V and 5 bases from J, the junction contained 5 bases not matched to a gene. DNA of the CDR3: TGCAGCGTTGGACTAGCGGGAGTATACGAGACCCAGTACTTC. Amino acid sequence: CSVGLAGVYETQYF.

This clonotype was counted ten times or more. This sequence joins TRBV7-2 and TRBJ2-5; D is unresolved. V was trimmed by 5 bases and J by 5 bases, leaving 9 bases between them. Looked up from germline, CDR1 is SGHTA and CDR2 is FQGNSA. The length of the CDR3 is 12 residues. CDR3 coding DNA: TGTGCCAGCAGCCCCATCACGGAGACCCAGTACTTC. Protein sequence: CASSPITETQYF.

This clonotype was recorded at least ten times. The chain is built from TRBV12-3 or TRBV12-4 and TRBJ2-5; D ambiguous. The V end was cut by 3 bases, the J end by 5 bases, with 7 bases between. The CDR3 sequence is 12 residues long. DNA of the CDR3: TGTGCCAGCAGTTTGCTGGGTGAGACCCAGTACTTC. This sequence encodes CASSLLGETQYF.

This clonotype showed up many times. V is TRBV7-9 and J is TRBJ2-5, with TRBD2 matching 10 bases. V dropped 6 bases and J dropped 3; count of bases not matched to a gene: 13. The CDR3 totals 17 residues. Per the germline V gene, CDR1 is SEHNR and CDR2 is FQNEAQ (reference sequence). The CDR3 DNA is TGTGCCAGCAGATCCCTCGGGATACTAGCGGGAAAAGAGACCCAGTACTTC. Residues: CASRSLGILAGKETQYF. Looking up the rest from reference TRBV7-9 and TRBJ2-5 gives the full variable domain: DTGVSQNPRHKITKRGQNVTFRCDPISEHNRLYWYRQTLGQGPEFLTYFQNEAQLEKSRLLSDRFSAERPKGSFSTLEIQRTEQGDSAMYLCASRSLGILAGKETQYFGPGTRLLVL.

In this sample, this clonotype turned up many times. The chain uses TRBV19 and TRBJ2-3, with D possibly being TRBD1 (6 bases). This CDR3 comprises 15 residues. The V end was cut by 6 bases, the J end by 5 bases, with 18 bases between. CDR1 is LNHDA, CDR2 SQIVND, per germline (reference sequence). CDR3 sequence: CASSPTGLGVDTQYF. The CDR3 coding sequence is TGTGCCAGTAGCCCCACAGGGTTGGGAGTAGATACGCAGTATTTT.

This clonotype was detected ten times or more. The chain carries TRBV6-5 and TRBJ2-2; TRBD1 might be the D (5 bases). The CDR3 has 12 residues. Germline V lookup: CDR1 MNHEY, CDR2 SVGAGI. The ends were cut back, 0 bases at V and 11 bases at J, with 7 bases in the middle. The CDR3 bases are TGTGCCAGCAGTTACTCTGGGGCAGAGCTGTTTTTT. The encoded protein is CASSYSGAELFF.

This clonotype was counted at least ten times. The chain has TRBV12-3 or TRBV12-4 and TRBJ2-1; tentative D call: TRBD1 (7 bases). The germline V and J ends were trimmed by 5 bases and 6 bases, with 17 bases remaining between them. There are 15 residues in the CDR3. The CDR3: CASSRTGGGFNEQFF. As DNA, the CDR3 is TGTGCCAGCAGTCGGACAGGAGGGGGGTTCAATGAGCAGTTCTTC.

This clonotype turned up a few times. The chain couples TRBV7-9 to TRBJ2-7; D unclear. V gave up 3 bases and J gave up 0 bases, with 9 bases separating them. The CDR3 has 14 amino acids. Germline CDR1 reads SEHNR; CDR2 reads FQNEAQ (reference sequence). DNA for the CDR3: TGTGCCAGCAGCTTGGACCCGAGCTCCTACGAGCAGTACTTC. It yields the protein CASSLDPSSYEQYF.

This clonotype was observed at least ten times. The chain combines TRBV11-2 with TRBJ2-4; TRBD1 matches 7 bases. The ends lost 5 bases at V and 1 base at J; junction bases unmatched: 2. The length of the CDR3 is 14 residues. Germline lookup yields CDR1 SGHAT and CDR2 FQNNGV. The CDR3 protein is CASSADRAKNIQYF. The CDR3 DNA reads TGTGCCAGCAGCGCGGACAGGGCCAAAAACATTCAGTACTTC.

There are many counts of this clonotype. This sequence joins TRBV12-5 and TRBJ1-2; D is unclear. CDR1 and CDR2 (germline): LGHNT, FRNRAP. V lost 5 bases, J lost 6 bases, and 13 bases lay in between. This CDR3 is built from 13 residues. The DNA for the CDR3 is TGTGCTAGTGGTCTCGGACTGGGGAATGGCTACACCTTC. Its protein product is CASGLGLGNGYTF. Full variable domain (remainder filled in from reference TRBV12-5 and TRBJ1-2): DARVTQTPRHKVTEMGQEVTMRCQPILGHNTVFWYRQTMMQGLELLAYFRNRAPLDDSGMPKDRFSAEMPDATLATLKIQPSEPRDSAVYFCASGLGLGNGYTFGSGTRLTVV.

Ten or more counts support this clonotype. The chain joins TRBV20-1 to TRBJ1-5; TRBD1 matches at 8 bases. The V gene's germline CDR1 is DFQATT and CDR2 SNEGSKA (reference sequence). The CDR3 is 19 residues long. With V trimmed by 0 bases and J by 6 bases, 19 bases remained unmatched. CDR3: CSARDAGTGGRGNGQPQHF. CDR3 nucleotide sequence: TGCAGTGCTAGAGACGCGGGCACAGGGGGGCGCGGTAATGGTCAGCCCCAGCATTTT.

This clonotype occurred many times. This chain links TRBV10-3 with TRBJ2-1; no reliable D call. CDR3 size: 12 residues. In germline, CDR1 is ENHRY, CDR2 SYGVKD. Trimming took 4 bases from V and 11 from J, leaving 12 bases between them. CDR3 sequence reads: CAISGNEKKQFF. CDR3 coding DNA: TGTGCCATCAGTGGGAACGAGAAGAAGCAGTTCTTC.